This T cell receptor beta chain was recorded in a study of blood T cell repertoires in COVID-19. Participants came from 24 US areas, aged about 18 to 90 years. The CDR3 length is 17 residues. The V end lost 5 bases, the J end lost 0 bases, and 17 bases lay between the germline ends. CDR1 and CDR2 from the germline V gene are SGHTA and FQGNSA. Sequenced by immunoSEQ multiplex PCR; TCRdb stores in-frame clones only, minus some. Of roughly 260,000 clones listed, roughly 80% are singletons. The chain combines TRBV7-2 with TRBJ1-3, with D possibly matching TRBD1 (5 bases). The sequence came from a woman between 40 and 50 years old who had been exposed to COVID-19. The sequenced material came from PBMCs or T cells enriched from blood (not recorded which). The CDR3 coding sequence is TGTGCCAGCAGCCCGGCATCGGGGGGATTCTCTGGAAACACCATATATTTT. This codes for CASSPASGGFSGNTIYF. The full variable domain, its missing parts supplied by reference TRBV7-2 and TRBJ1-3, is GAGVSQSPSNKVTEKGKDVELRCDPISGHTALYWYRQSLGQGLEFLIYFQGNSAPDKSGLPSDRFSAERTGGSVSTLTIQRTQQEDSAVYLCASSPASGGFSGNTIYFGEGSWLTVV.